This is a list of T cell receptor beta chains from one sample in a study of CD8+CD57+ T cells in acquired aplastic anemia. TCRdb reanalysed the reads using MiXCR and keeps one entry per CDR3 protein. This sample has about 17,000 distinct CDR3 sequences; over 35% occur once, and the top ten carry 86%. The sample taken for sequencing was CD8+CD57+ T cells sorted from PBMCs. Receptors originate from a human donor with aplastic anemia. CDR3s include the opening cysteine and the closing phenylalanine or tryptophan. Each record gives: clone size, D gene, J gene, V gene, CDR3 protein, CDR3 DNA. The D gene is left open where the match is weak. Clone size is stated in some rows and not others, as once, few, many or a class when expanded.

size: -
D: -
J: TRBJ2-2
V: TRBV5-6
CDR3: CASSLYGTNTGELFF
DNA: TGTGCCAGCAGCTTGTACGGGACCAACACCGGGGAGCTGTTTTTT

size: -
D: -
J: TRBJ2-7
V: TRBV6-2/TRBV6-3
CDR3: CASSYGWDLPYEQYF
DNA: TGTGCCAGCAGTTACGGGTGGGACCTCCCCTACGAGCAGTACTTC

size: many
D: -
J: TRBJ2-5
V: TRBV12-5
CDR3: CASGLEDSTRETQYF
DNA: TGTGCTAGTGGTTTGGAGGACAGTACCCGGGAGACCCAGTACTTC

size: -
D: -
J: TRBJ1-2
V: TRBV20-1
CDR3: CSARAKGQGYGYTF
DNA: TGCAGTGCTAGAGCAAAAGGGCAGGGCTATGGCTACACCTTC

size: many
D: TRBD1
J: TRBJ1-1
V: TRBV7-3
CDR3: CASSLERGLSEAFF
DNA: TGTGCCAGCAGCTTAGAAAGGGGGCTGAGTGAAGCTTTCTTT

size: -
D: TRBD1
J: TRBJ2-7
V: TRBV10-3
CDR3: CAISGGQSYYEQYF
DNA: TGTGCCATCAGTGGGGGACAGTCCTACTACGAGCAGTACTTC

size: many
D: -
J: TRBJ1-2
V: TRBV29-1
CDR3: CSVEGGIEPGTNYGYTF
DNA: TGCAGCGTTGAAGGGGGGATTGAGCCGGGCACTAACTATGGCTACACCTTC

size: -
D: TRBD2
J: TRBJ2-1
V: TRBV6-2/TRBV6-3
CDR3: CASSERDYTFF
DNA: TGTGCCAGCAGCGAGAGGGACTACACGTTCTTC

size: few
D: TRBD1
J: TRBJ2-7
V: TRBV14
CDR3: CASSQGQGGSYEQYF
DNA: TGTGCCAGCAGCCAAGGACAGGGTGGATCCTACGAGCAGTACTTC

size: many
D: -
J: TRBJ2-5
V: TRBV7-9
CDR3: CASSLALQETQYF
DNA: TGTGCCAGCAGCTTAGCACTCCAGGAGACCCAGTACTTC

size: -
D: TRBD2
J: TRBJ2-7
V: TRBV24-1
CDR3: CATSDGLAGVTMEQYF
DNA: TGTGCCACCAGTGATGGACTAGCGGGAGTGACCATGGAGCAGTACTTC

size: -
D: -
J: TRBJ1-1
V: TRBV15
CDR3: CATSRDRAPNTEASF
DNA: TGCGCCACCAGCAGAGATCGGGCTCCCAACACTGAAGCTTCCTTT

size: few
D: TRBD1
J: TRBJ1-1
V: TRBV20-1
CDR3: CSARTDRDTEAFF
DNA: TGCAGTGCCAGGACAGACAGGGACACTGAAGCTTTCTTT

size: -
D: TRBD1
J: TRBJ2-7
V: TRBV6-1
CDR3: CASSDRDRGSYEQYF
DNA: TGTGCCAGCAGTGACCGGGACAGGGGTTCCTACGAGCAGTACTTC

size: -
D: -
J: TRBJ2-1
V: TRBV28
CDR3: CASSFWVRENEQFF
DNA: TGTGCCAGCAGTTTCTGGGTCAGGGAAAATGAGCAGTTCTTC

size: -
D: -
J: TRBJ2-1
V: TRBV19
CDR3: CASREEEVYNEQFF
DNA: TGTGCCAGTAGAGAGGAGGAAGTGTACAATGAGCAGTTCTTC

size: few
D: -
J: TRBJ2-2
V: TRBV20-1
CDR3: CSARLSRAGGELFF
DNA: TGCAGTGCTAGACTTAGCAGGGCTGGCGGGGAGCTGTTTTTT

size: few
D: -
J: TRBJ2-1
V: TRBV5-1
CDR3: CASSPQGNEQFF
DNA: TGCGCCAGCAGCCCGCAGGGCAATGAGCAGTTCTTC

size: few
D: -
J: TRBJ1-2
V: TRBV2
CDR3: CASIGAGALGGYTF
DNA: TGTGCCAGCATTGGGGCAGGGGCGCTGGGTGGCTACACCTTC

size: -
D: -
J: TRBJ1-6
V: TRBV7-3
CDR3: CASGPGEGSPLHF
DNA: TGTGCCAGCGGCCCAGGGGAGGGATCACCCCTCCACTTT

size: many
D: -
J: TRBJ2-1
V: TRBV5-5
CDR3: CVSGAGYNEQFF
DNA: TGTGTCTCCGGGGCAGGCTACAATGAGCAGTTCTTC

size: few
D: TRBD2
J: TRBJ2-1
V: TRBV10-3
CDR3: CAISESSGLGRNEQFF
DNA: TGTGCCATCAGTGAGTCTTCGGGACTAGGACGCAATGAGCAGTTCTTC

size: -
D: -
J: TRBJ1-5
V: TRBV10-3
CDR3: CAISESGGLQPQHF
DNA: TGTGCCATCAGTGAGTCAGGGGGTCTTCAGCCCCAGCATTTT

size: -
D: -
J: TRBJ2-3
V: TRBV29-1
CDR3: CSVTSIPSTDTQYF
DNA: TGCAGCGTTACCTCCATTCCTAGCACAGATACGCAGTATTTT

size: few
D: TRBD1
J: TRBJ1-2
V: TRBV2
CDR3: CASIGDSLYGYTF
DNA: TGTGCCAGCATTGGGGACAGCTTATATGGCTACACCTTC

size: once
D: -
J: TRBJ1-5
V: TRBV9
CDR3: CASSGLSDGENQPQHF
DNA: TGTGCCAGCAGCGGACTTTCGGACGGAGAAAATCAGCCCCAGCATTTT

size: -
D: TRBD2
J: TRBJ2-1
V: TRBV10-2
CDR3: CASSGSGRYNEQFF
DNA: TGCGCCAGCAGTGGAAGCGGGAGGTACAATGAGCAGTTCTTC

size: -
D: TRBD2
J: TRBJ2-5
V: TRBV4-1
CDR3: CASSLAGVGETQYF
DNA: TGCGCCAGCAGCCTAGCGGGGGTGGGAGAGACCCAGTACTTC

size: -
D: -
J: TRBJ2-1
V: TRBV19
CDR3: CASSPGKSHDEQFF
DNA: TGTGCCAGTAGCCCCGGCAAGAGCCACGATGAGCAGTTCTTC

size: few
D: -
J: TRBJ1-2
V: TRBV5-6
CDR3: CASSPPGIYGYTF
DNA: TGTGCCAGCAGCCCTCCAGGGATCTATGGCTACACCTTC

size: many
D: -
J: TRBJ2-1
V: TRBV15
CDR3: CATSSSRSGQGNEQFF
DNA: TGTGCCACCAGCAGCTCCAGGTCGGGACAAGGCAATGAGCAGTTCTTC

size: few
D: -
J: TRBJ2-7
V: TRBV19
CDR3: CASSDGGTISYEQYF
DNA: TGTGCCAGTAGTGACGGAGGGACAATCTCCTACGAGCAGTACTTC

size: -
D: TRBD2
J: TRBJ2-1
V: TRBV5-6
CDR3: CASSPDSGESYNEQFF
DNA: TGTGCCAGCAGCCCCGATAGCGGGGAATCCTACAATGAGCAGTTCTTC

size: -
D: TRBD2
J: TRBJ2-2
V: TRBV24-1
CDR3: CATSDALTTSGGTGELFF
DNA: TGTGCCACCAGTGACGCCCTCACCACTAGCGGGGGCACCGGGGAGCTGTTTTTT

size: -
D: TRBD1
J: TRBJ1-4
V: TRBV12-3/TRBV12-4
CDR3: CASTPGGAPGEKLFF
DNA: TGTGCCAGCACCCCAGGGGGGGCCCCTGGTGAAAAACTGTTTTTT

size: few
D: -
J: TRBJ2-7
V: TRBV20-1
CDR3: CSASYSSAYEQYF
DNA: TGCAGTGCTAGTTACAGTTCAGCCTACGAGCAGTACTTC

size: -
D: -
J: TRBJ2-1
V: TRBV7-6
CDR3: CASSRTPGLQRAEQFF
DNA: TGTGCCAGCAGCCGAACCCCGGGACTCCAAAGGGCTGAGCAGTTCTTC

size: -
D: -
J: TRBJ2-4
V: TRBV6-1
CDR3: CASSELGSRENIQYF
DNA: TGTGCCAGCAGTGAACTCGGCTCGCGAGAAAACATTCAGTACTTC

size: many
D: TRBD2
J: TRBJ2-5
V: TRBV20-1
CDR3: CSATRTSGRETQYF
DNA: TGCAGTGCTACCCGGACTAGCGGGAGGGAGACCCAGTACTTC

size: -
D: -
J: TRBJ2-1
V: TRBV2
CDR3: CASTPTHNEQFF
DNA: TGTGCCAGCACACCCACCCACAATGAGCAGTTCTTC

size: -
D: TRBD1
J: TRBJ1-2
V: TRBV5-6
CDR3: CASRPPGTGFYGYTF
DNA: TGTGCCAGCAGGCCACCCGGGACAGGTTTTTATGGCTACACCTTC

size: few
D: -
J: TRBJ2-7
V: TRBV19
CDR3: CASSIIQGYEQYF
DNA: TGTGCCAGTAGTATTATACAGGGCTACGAGCAGTACTTC

size: many
D: -
J: TRBJ1-1
V: TRBV7-9
CDR3: CASGPGVRVPEAFF
DNA: TGTGCCAGCGGACCCGGGGTGCGCGTCCCTGAAGCTTTCTTT

size: few
D: TRBD2
J: TRBJ2-1
V: TRBV9
CDR3: CASSWTSGNNEQFF
DNA: TGTGCCAGCAGCTGGACTAGCGGTAACAATGAGCAGTTCTTC

size: -
D: TRBD1
J: TRBJ2-2
V: TRBV25-1
CDR3: CASSTGETGELSF
DNA: TGTGCCAGTAGTACAGGGGAGACCGGGGAGCTGTCTTTT

size: many
D: -
J: TRBJ1-5
V: TRBV28
CDR3: CASSPPGYYSNQPQHF
DNA: TGTGCCAGCAGCCCTCCAGGGTATTATAGCAATCAGCCCCAGCATTTT

size: many
D: -
J: TRBJ2-7
V: TRBV2
CDR3: CASSRGDNPYEQYF
DNA: TGTGCCAGCAGCCGCGGGGACAACCCCTACGAGCAGTACTTC

size: many
D: -
J: TRBJ1-6
V: TRBV20-1
CDR3: CSASWRDWDSPLHF
DNA: TGCAGTGCTAGTTGGAGGGATTGGGATTCACCCCTCCACTTT

size: many
D: -
J: TRBJ2-5
V: TRBV7-9
CDR3: CASSWSVQETQYF
DNA: TGTGCCAGCAGCTGGTCAGTCCAAGAGACCCAGTACTTC

size: many
D: TRBD1
J: TRBJ2-7
V: TRBV7-6
CDR3: CASSLYQTGPLGYEQYF
DNA: TGTGCCAGCAGCTTGTACCAGACAGGGCCTTTGGGCTACGAGCAGTACTTC

size: many
D: -
J: TRBJ2-7
V: TRBV7-6
CDR3: CASSLGKSYEQYF
DNA: TGTGCCAGCAGCTTAGGGAAATCCTACGAGCAGTACTTC

size: -
D: TRBD1
J: TRBJ2-7
V: TRBV11-1
CDR3: CASSLALGDRAYEQYF
DNA: TGTGCCAGCAGCTTAGCGCTTGGGGACAGGGCCTACGAGCAGTACTTC